This T cell receptor (beta chain) was sequenced during a study of T-cell reconstitution after alpha-beta-depleted transplantation in children. This clonotype was seen repeatedly, ten times or more. Its specificity is not known. The CDR3 extends over 11 amino acids. Per the germline V gene, CDR1 is SEHNR and CDR2 is FQNEAQ (reference sequence). The V end lost 1 base, the J end lost 15 bases, and 10 bases lay between the germline ends. Study-level results: By one year post-transplant, T-cell counts and diversity largely arose from T cells that were newly produced. After transplant, high TCRbeta diversity at day 60 in some patients arose from surviving recipient T cells and thymic progenitors. As was reported, about two months after transplant, alpha-beta T cells came from several hundred expanded graft clones.

Preparing the TCRbeta library involved the use of unique molecular identifiers. MiXCR was run by TCRdb on the PCR reads, yielding one entry per CDR3 protein. The sample has 600,000 to 700,000 distinct CDR3 sequences, around 12% seen once; the top ten hold around 0.79%. The input for sequencing was PBMCs, taken before TCRalphabeta/CD19-depleted stem cell transplant. The gene calls are TRBV7-9 and TRBJ2-1, with a possible D match to TRBD1 (5 bases). The receptor's source is a girl aged 2 to 10 with congenital amegakaryocytic thrombocytopenia, due to receive a stem cell transplant. The CDR3 sequence is CASSLGQGRFF. The CDR3 DNA sequence: TGTGCCAGCAGCTTAGGGCAGGGTAGGTTCTTC. Full variable domain (outside the CDR3, taken from reference TRBV7-9 and TRBJ2-1): DTGVSQNPRHKITKRGQNVTFRCDPISEHNRLYWYRQTLGQGPEFLTYFQNEAQLEKSRLLSDRFSAERPKGSFSTLEIQRTEQGDSAMYLCASSLGQGRFFGPGTRLTVL.